The clone carrying this T cell receptor beta chain was seen once. Its antigen remains unidentified. This record belongs to a study of T cell responses to AZD1222 COVID-19 vaccine. Overall study context: Pooled together were second doses at about 4 or about 12 weeks.

Findings and caveats of the study: Mostly white British, mostly female donors; authors suggested clonal diversity may be underestimated.

The ends were cut back, 4 bases at V and 0 bases at J, with 11 bases in the middle. The CDR3 consists of 14 residues. Germline V CDR1 and CDR2: SGDLS, YYNGEE. Data came from immunoSEQ multiplex PCR; TCRdb stores just in-frame clones and leaves some out. The sample contains about 140,000 clones, over 75% of which appear only once. The chain uses TRBV9 and TRBJ2-7, with D tentatively TRBD2 (6 bases). This material consisted of peripheral blood, taken on day 0 of AZD1222 vaccination. The TCR comes from an adult in good health. Written as DNA, the CDR3 is TGTGCCAGCAGCCTCGGGGGAAGCTCCTACGAGCAGTACTTC. Encoded protein: CASSLGGSSYEQYF.